This record concerns one TCR beta chain sequence. The CDR3 runs to 13 residues. Germline-derived CDR1 and CDR2 are DFQATT and SNEGSKA (reference sequence). Losses at the gene ends were 5 bases for V and 7 bases for J; bases not matched to a gene: 8. These data belong to a study of read filtering for tumor transcriptome and immune sequencing. Molecular barcoded adaptors covering alpha/delta and beta/gamma chains were used on around 400 ng RNA. TCRdb analysed the reads with MiXCR anew, one entry per CDR3 protein. The repertoire includes some 120,000 distinct CDR3 sequences, about an eighth of them detected once, and approximately 11% sits in the top ten.

V usage is TRBV20-1 and J usage is TRBJ1-5, with 7 bases that match TRBD1. The TCR was taken from a donor at least 40 years old with multiple myeloma. The sequencing input was a population of CD138-negative cells sorted from bone marrow. CDR3 sequence reads: CSAADREDQPQHF. The CDR3 bases are TGCAGTGCTGCTGACAGGGAGGACCAGCCCCAGCATTTT.